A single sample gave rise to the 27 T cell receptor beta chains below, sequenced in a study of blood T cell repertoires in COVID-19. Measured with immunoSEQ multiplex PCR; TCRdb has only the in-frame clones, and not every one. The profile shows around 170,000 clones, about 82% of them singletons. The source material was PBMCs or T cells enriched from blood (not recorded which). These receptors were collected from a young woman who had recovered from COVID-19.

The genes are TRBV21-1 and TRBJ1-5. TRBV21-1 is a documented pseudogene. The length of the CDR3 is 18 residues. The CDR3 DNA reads TGTGCCAGCAGCAAGGAATCATCGCGGTTACCGTCCTATCAGCCCCAGCATTTT. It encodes CASSKESSRLPSYQPQHF.

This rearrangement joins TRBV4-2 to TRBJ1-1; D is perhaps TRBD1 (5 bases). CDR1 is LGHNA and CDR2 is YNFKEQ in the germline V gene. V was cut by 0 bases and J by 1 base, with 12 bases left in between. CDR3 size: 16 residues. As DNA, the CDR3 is TGTGCCAGCAGCCAAGATCGGAGGGGTAGGAACACTGAAGCTTTCTTT. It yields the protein CASSQDRRGRNTEAFF.

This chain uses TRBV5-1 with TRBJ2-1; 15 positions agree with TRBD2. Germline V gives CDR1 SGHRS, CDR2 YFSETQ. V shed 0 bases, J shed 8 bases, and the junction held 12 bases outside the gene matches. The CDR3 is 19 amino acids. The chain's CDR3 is CASSLDPPGLAGGRDEQFF. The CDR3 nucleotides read TGCGCCAGCAGCTTGGACCCTCCAGGACTAGCGGGAGGGCGCGATGAGCAGTTCTTC.

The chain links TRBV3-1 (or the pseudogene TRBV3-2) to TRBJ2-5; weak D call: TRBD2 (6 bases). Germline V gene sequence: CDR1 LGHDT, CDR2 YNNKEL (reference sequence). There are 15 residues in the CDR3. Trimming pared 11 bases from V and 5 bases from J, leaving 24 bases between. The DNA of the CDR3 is TGTGCCTCCGCCCCGGGACTCTCAGAAATCGAGACCCAGTACTTC. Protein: CASAPGLSEIETQYF.

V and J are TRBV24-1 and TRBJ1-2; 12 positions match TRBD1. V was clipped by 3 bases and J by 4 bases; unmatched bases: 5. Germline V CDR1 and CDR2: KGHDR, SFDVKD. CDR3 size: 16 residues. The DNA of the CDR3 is TGTGCCACCAGTGATGGGACAGGGGGCGCACTCTATGGCTACACCTTC. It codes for CATSDGTGGALYGYTF.

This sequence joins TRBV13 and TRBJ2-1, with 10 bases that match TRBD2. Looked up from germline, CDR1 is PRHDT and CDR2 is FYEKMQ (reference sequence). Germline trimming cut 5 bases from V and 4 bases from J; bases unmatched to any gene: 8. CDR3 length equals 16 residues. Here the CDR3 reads CASSPGLAQVYNEQFF. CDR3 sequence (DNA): TGTGCCAGCAGCCCGGGACTAGCGCAGGTATACAATGAGCAGTTCTTC.

The CDR3 reads CASSQEPPAGTVYEQYF. In nucleotides, the CDR3 is TGCGCCAGCAGCCAAGAGCCCCCAGCGGGCACGGTTTACGAGCAGTACTTC. The chain links TRBV4-1 to TRBJ2-7; the D gene is possibly TRBD2 (6 bases). Germline CDR1 and CDR2: MGHRA and YSYEKL. V lost 0 bases and J 4 bases, leaving 19 bases between the germline ends. This CDR3 is built from 17 residues.

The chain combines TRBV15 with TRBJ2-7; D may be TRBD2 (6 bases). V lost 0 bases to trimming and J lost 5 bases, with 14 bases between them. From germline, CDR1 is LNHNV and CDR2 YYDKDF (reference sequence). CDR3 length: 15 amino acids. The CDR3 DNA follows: TGTGCCACCAGCAGAGATGAATGGGAGGCTGACGAGCAGTACTTC. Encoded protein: CATSRDEWEADEQYF.

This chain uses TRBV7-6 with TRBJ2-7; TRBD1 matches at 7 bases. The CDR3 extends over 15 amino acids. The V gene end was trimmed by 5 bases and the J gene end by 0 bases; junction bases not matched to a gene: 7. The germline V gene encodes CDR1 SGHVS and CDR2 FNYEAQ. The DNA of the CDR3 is TGTGCCAGCAGCCCCCCGGGACAGAGCTCCTACGAGCAGTACTTC. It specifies CASSPPGQSSYEQYF.

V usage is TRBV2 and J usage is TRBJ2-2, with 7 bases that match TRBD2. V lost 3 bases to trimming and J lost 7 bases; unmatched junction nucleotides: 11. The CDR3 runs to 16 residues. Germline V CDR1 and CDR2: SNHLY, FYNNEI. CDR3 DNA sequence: TGTGCCAGCAGTGATGGCCGAGCGGGGTGGGTCGGGGAGCTGTTTTTT. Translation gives CASSDGRAGWVGELFF.

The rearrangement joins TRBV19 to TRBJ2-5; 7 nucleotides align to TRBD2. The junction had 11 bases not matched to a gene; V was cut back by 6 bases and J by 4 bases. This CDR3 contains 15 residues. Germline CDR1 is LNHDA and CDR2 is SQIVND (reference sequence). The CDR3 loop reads CASSGGLAEPETQYF. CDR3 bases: TGTGCCAGTAGCGGAGGGCTAGCGGAGCCAGAGACCCAGTACTTC.

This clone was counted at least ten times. CDR3 sequence reads: CASIRLGDYGYTF. In DNA form, the CDR3 reads TGTGCCAGTATTCGCCTCGGGGACTATGGCTACACCTTC. The chain joins TRBV19 to TRBJ1-2; D gene ambiguous. Deletions cut 7 bases from V and 3 bases from J, with 12 bases between. The CDR3 consists of 13 residues. The germline V gene has CDR1 LNHDA and CDR2 SQIVND (reference sequence).

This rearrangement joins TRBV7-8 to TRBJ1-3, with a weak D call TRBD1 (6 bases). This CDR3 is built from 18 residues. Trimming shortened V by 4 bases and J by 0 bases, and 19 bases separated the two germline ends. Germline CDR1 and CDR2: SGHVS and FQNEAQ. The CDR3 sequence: CASSSDGQRRSSGNTIYF. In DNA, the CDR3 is TGTGCCAGCAGCTCCGACGGACAGAGAAGAAGCTCTGGAAACACCATATATTTT. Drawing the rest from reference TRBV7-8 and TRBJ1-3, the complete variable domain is GAGVSQSPRYKVAKRGQDVALRCDPISGHVSLFWYQQALGQGPEFLTYFQNEAQLDKSGLPSDRFFAERPEGSVSTLKIQRTQQEDSAVYLCASSSDGQRRSSGNTIYFGEGSWLTVV.

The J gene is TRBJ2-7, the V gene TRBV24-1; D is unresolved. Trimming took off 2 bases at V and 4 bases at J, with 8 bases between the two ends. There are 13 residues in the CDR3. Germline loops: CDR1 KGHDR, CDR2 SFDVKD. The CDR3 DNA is TGTGCCACCAGTGATTCTACCGAATACGAGCAGTACTTC. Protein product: CATSDSTEYEQYF.

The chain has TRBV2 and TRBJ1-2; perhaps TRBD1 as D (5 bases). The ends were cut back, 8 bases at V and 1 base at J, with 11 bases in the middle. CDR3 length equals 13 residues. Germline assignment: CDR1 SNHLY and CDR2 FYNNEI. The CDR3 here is CASGGTVNYGYTF. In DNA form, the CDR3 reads TGTGCCAGCGGGGGGACGGTTAACTATGGCTACACCTTC.

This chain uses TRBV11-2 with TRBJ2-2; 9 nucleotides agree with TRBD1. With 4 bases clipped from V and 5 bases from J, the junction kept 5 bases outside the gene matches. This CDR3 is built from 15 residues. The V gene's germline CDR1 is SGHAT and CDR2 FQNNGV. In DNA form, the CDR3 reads TGTGCCAGCAGCTCCACAGGGGGCGGGACCGGGGAGCTGTTTTTT. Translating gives CASSSTGGGTGELFF.

CDR3 DNA: TGTGCCAGCTCACCACAAACAGGTGAACAGACCCAGTACTTC. Translation: CASSPQTGEQTQYF. The V call is TRBV18, the J call TRBJ2-5; D perhaps matches TRBD1 (5 bases). Germline V CDR1 and CDR2: KGHSH, LQKENI. The V and J ends lost 1 base and 6 bases respectively, with 12 bases between them. This CDR3 spans 14 amino acids.

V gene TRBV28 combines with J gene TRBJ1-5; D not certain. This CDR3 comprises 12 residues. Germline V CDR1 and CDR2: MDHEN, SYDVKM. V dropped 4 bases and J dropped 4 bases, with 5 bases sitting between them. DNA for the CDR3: TGTGCCAGCAGTTCCCCTAATCAGCCCCAGCATTTT. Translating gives CASSSPNQPQHF.

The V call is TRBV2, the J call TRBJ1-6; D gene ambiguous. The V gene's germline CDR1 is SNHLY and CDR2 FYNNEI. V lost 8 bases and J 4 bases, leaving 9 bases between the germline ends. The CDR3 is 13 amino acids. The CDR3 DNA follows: TGTGCCAGCCTAGGCATATATAATTCACCCCTCCACTTT. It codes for CASLGIYNSPLHF.

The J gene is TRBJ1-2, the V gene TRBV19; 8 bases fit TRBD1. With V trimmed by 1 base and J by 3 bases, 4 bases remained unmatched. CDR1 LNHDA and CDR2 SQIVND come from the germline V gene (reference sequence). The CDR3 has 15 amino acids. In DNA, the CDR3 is TGTGCCAGTAGTATAGGAGACAGGGGAGACTATGGCTACACCTTC. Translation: CASSIGDRGDYGYTF.

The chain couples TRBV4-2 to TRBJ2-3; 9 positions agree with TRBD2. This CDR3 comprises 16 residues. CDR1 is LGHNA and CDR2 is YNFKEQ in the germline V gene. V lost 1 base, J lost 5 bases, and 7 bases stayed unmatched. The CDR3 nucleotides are TGTGCCAGCAGCCAAGTGGCAGCGGGAGGTGAAGATACGCAGTATTTT. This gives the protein CASSQVAAGGEDTQYF.

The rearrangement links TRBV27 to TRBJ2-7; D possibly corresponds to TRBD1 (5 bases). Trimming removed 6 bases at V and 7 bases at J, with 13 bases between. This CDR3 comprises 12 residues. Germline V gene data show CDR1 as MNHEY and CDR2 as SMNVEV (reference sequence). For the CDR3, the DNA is TGTGCCAGCAGCCCTCAGGGTTCAGAGCAGTACTTC. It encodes CASSPQGSEQYF.

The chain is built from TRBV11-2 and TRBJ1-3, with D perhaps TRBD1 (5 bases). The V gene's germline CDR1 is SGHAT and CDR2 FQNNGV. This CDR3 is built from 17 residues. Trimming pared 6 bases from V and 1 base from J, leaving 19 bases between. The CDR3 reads CASREDFARVSGNTIYF. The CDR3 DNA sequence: TGTGCCAGCAGAGAGGATTTCGCCAGGGTTTCTGGAAACACCATATATTTT.

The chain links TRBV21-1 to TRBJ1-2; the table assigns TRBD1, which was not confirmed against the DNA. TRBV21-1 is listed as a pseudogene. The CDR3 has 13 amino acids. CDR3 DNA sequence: TGTGCCAGCAGCATGGACAGGGCCCATGGCTACACCTTC. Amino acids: CASSMDRAHGYTF.

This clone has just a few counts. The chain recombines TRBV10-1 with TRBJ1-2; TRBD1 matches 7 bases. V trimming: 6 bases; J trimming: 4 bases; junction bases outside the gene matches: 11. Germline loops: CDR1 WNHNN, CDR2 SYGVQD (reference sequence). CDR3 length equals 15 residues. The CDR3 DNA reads TGCGCCAGCAGCGCCTATCCAGGGGGGACCTATGGCTACACCTTC. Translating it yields CASSAYPGGTYGYTF.

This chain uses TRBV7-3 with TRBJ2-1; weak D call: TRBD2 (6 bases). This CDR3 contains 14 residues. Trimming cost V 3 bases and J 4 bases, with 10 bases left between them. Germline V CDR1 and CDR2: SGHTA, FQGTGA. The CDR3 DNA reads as TGTGCCAGCAGCTTCGGCGGAGGGTACAATGAGCAGTTCTTC. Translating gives CASSFGGGYNEQFF.

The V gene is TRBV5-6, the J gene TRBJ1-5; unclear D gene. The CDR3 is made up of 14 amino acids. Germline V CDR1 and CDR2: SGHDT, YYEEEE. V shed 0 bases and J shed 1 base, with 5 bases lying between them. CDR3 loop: CASSLAGSNQPQHF. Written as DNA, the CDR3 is TGTGCCAGCAGCTTGGCCGGGAGCAATCAGCCCCAGCATTTT.